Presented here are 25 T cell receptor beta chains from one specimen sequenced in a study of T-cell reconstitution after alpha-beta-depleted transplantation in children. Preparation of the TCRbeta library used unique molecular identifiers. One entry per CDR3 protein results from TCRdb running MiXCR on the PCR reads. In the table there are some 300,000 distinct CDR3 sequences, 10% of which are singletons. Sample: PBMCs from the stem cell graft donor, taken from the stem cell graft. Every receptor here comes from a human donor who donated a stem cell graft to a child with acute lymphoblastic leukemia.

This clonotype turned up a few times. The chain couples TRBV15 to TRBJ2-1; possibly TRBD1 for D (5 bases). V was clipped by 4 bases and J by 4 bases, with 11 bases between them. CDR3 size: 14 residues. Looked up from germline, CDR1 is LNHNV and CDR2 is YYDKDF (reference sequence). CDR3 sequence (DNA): TGTGCCACCAGCACCCCGGACACTTACAATGAGCAGTTCTTC. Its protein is CATSTPDTYNEQFF.

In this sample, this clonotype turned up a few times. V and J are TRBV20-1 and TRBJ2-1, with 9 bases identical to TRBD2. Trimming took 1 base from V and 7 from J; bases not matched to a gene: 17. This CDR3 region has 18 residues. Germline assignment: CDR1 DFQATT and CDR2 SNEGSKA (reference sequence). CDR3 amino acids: CSARGAGRLAGVWNEQFF. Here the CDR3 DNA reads TGCAGTGCTAGAGGGGCTGGGCGGTTAGCGGGAGTATGGAATGAGCAGTTCTTC.

The CDR3 sequence: CATSDPGVAADTGELFF. The CDR3 DNA reads TGTGCCACCAGTGACCCGGGGGTAGCGGCAGACACCGGGGAGCTGTTTTTT. The chain recombines TRBV24-1 with TRBJ2-2, with TRBD2 as a possible D gene (6 bases). Germline CDR1 KGHDR, CDR2 SFDVKD. This CDR3 contains 17 residues. V lost 4 bases, J lost 3 bases, and 17 bases lay in between.

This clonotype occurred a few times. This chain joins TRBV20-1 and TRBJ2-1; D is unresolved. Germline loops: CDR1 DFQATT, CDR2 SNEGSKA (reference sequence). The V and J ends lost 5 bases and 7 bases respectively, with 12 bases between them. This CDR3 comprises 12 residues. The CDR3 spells CSALPLGNEQFF. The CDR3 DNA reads TGCAGTGCTCTCCCCCTAGGGAATGAGCAGTTCTTC.

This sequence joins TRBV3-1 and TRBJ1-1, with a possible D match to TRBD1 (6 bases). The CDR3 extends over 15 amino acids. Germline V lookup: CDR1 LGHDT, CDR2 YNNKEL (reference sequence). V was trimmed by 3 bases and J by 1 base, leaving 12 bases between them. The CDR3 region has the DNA TGTGCCAGCAGCCACGACGAGACAGGGAACACTGAAGCTTTCTTT. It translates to CASSHDETGNTEAFF.

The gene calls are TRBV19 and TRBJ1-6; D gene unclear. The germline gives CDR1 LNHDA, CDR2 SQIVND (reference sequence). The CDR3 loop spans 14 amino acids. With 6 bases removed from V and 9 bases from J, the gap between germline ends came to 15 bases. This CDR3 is CASRRPKSSSPLHF. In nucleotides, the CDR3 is TGTGCCAGTAGACGACCTAAATCATCTTCACCCCTCCACTTT.

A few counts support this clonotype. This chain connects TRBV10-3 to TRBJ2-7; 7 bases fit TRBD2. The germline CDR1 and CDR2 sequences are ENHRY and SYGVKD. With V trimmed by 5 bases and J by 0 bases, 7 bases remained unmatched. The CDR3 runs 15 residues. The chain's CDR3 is CAISMPSGTSYEQYF. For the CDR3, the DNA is TGTGCCATCAGTATGCCCAGCGGGACCTCCTACGAGCAGTACTTC.

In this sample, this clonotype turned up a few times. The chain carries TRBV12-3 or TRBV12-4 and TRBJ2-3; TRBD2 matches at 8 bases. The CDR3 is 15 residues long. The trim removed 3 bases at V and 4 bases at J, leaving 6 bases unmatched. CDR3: CASSFHGRGADTQYF. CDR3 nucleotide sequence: TGTGCCAGCAGTTTCCACGGGAGGGGGGCAGATACGCAGTATTTT.

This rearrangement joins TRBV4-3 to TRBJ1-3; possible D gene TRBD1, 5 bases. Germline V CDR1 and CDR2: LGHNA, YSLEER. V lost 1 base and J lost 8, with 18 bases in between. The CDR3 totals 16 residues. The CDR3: CASSQGPVAEGHTIYF. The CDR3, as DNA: TGCGCCAGCAGCCAAGGCCCGGTGGCAGAGGGGCACACCATATATTTT.

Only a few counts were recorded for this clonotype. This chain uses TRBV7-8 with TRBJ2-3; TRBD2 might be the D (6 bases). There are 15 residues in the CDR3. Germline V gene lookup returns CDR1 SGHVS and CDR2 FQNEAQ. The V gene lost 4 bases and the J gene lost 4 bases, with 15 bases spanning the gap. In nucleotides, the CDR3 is TGTGCCAGCAGCTCACCTCGACTAGTTCCAGATACGCAGTATTTT. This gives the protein CASSSPRLVPDTQYF.

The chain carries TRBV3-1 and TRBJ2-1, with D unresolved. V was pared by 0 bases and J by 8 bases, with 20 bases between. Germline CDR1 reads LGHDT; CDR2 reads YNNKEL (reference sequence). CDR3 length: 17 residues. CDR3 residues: CASSQDLGPAVVDEQFF. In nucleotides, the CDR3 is TGTGCCAGCAGCCAAGACCTCGGGCCAGCAGTGGTCGATGAGCAGTTCTTC.

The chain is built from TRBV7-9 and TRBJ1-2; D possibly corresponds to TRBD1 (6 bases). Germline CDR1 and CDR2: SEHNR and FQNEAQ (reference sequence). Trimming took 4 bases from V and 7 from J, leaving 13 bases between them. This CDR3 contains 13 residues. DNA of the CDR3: TGTGCCAGCAGCTCCCGCAGGGGACGTGGCTACACCTTC. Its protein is CASSSRRGRGYTF.

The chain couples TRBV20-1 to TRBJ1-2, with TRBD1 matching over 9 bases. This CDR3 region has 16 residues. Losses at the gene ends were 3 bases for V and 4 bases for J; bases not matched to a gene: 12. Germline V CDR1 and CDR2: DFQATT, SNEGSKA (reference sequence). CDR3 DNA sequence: TGCAGTGCTAGGACGGATTACGGGACAGGGCGCTATGGCTACACCTTC. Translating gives CSARTDYGTGRYGYTF.

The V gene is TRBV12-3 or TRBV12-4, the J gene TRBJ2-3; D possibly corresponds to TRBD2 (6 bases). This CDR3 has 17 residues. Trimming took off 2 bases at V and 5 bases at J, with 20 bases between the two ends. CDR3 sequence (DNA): TGTGCCAGCAGTTTAAGGTTTTCCGAGCGGGCTATAGATACGCAGTATTTT. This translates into CASSLRFSERAIDTQYF.

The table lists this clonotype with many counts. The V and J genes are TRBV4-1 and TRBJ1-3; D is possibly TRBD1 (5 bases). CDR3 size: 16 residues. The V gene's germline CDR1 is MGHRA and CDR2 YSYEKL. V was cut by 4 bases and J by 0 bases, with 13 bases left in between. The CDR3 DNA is TGCGCCAGCAGCCCAGGGCCGTTCAGCTCTGGAAACACCATATATTTT. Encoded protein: CASSPGPFSSGNTIYF.

The CDR3 reads CSAYSGEGYSYNEQFF. The CDR3 nucleotides read TGCAGTGCCTATAGCGGGGAGGGTTATTCCTACAATGAGCAGTTCTTC. The chain recombines TRBV20-1 with TRBJ2-1, with 8 nucleotides matching TRBD2. Per the germline V gene, CDR1 is DFQATT and CDR2 is SNEGSKA (reference sequence). V lost 6 bases, J lost 1 base, and 11 bases stayed unmatched. The CDR3 extends over 16 amino acids.

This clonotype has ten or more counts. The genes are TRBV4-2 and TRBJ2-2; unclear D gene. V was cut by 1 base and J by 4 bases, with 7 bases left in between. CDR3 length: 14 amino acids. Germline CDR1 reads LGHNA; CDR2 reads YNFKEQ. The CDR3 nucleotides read TGTGCCAGCAGCCAAGTAGAGGTCACCGGGGAGCTGTTTTTT. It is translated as CASSQVEVTGELFF.

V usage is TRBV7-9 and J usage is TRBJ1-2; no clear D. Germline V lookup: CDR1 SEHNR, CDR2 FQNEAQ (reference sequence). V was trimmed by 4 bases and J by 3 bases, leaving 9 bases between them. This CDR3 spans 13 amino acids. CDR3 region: CASSSNSYYGYTF. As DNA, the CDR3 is TGTGCCAGCAGCTCGAACAGCTACTATGGCTACACCTTC. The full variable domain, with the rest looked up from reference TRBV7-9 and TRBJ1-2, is DTGVSQNPRHKITKRGQNVTFRCDPISEHNRLYWYRQTLGQGPEFLTYFQNEAQLEKSRLLSDRFSAERPKGSFSTLEIQRTEQGDSAMYLCASSSNSYYGYTFGSGTRLTVV.

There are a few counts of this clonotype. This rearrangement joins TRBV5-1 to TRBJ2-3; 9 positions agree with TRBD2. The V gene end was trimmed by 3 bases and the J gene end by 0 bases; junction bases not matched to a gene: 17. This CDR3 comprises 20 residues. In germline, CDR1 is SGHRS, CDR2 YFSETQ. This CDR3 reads CASSSTIPGLADLSTDTQYF. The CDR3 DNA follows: TGCGCCAGCAGCTCCACCATTCCGGGACTAGCAGATCTTAGCACAGATACGCAGTATTTT.

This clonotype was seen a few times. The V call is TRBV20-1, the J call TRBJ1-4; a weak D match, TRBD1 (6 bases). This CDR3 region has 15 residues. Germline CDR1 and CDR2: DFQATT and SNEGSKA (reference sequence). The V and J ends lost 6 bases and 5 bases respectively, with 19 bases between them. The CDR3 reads CSAPDRVRENEKLFF. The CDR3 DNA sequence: TGCAGTGCCCCGGACAGAGTCAGGGAGAATGAAAAACTGTTTTTT.

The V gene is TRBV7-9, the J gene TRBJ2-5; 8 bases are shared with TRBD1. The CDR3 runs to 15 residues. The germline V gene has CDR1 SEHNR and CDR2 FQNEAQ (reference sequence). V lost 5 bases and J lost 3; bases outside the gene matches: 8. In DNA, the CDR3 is TGTGCCAGCAGCCTCCGGACAGGGCTAAAAGAGACCCAGTACTTC. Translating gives CASSLRTGLKETQYF.

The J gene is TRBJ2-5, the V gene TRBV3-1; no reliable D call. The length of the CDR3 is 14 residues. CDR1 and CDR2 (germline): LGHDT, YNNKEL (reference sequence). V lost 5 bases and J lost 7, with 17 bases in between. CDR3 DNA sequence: TGTGCCAGCAGCTCGAATTCAAACAAGGGGACCCAGTACTTC. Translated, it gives CASSSNSNKGTQYF.

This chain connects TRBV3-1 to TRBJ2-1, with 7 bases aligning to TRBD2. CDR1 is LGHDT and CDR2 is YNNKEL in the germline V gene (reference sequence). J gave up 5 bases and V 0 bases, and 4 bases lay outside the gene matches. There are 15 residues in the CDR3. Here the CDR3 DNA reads TGTGCCAGCAGCCAAGAAATCCTAGCGGACAATGAGCAGTTCTTC. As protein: CASSQEILADNEQFF.

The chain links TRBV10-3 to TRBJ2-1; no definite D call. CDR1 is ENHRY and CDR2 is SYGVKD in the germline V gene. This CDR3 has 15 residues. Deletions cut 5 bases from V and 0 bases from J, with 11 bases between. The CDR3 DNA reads TGTGCCATCAGTCTTGACGTAGACTCCTACAATGAGCAGTTCTTC. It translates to CAISLDVDSYNEQFF.

CDR3 DNA: TGTGCCAGCAGCTCTCAGGGGGAGACTGGAAACACCATATATTTT. Its translation is CASSSQGETGNTIYF. The chain has TRBV7-2 and TRBJ1-3, with 7 bases matching TRBD1. Unmatched junction bases numbered 5, after V lost 4 bases and J lost 2 bases. Germline lookup yields CDR1 SGHTA and CDR2 FQGNSA. CDR3 size: 15 residues.